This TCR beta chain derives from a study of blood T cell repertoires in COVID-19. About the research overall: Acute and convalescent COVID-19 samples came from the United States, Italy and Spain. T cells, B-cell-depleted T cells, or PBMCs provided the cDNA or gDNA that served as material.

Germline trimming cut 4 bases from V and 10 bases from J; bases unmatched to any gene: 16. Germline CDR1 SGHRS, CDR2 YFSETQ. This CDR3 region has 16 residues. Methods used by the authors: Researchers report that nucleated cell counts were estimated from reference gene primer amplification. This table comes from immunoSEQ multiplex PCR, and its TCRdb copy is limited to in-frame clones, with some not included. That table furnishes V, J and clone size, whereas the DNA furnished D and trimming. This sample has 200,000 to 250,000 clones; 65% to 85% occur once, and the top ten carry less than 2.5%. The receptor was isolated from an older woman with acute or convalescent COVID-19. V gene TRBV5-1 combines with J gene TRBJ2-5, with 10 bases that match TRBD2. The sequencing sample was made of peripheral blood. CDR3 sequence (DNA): TGCGCCAGCAGCGTCGAGGGACTAGCGATGCAAAGAGGCCAGTACTTC. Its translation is CASSVEGLAMQRGQYF.